This entry lists 5 T cell receptor beta chains sequenced from one sample in a study of T-cell reconstitution after alpha-beta-depleted transplantation in children. TCRbeta library construction was performed incorporating unique molecular identifiers. MiXCR was run by TCRdb on the PCR reads, yielding one entry per CDR3 protein. The data show about 870,000 distinct CDR3 sequences, approximately 15% seen once. The material was PBMCs, mostly from graft donor cells, obtained 360 days after TCRalphabeta/CD19-depleted stem cell transplant. Every receptor here comes from a male patient between 5 and 17 years old who had a stem cell transplant for acute lymphoblastic leukemia, so the T cells may come from the graft donor.

The chain links TRBV5-1 to TRBJ2-1; no clear D. The V gene lost 1 base and the J gene lost 6 bases, with 8 bases spanning the gap. Germline CDR1 is SGHRS and CDR2 is YFSETQ. The CDR3 covers 13 residues. The CDR3 reads CASSLISGNEQFF. The DNA for the CDR3 is TGCGCCAGCAGCTTGATCAGTGGCAATGAGCAGTTCTTC.

This clonotype was recorded once. The V gene is TRBV14, the J gene TRBJ2-3; D is uncertain. V lost 4 bases, J lost 3 bases, and 20 bases lay in between. Germline-derived CDR1 and CDR2 are SGHDN and FVKESK. CDR3 length equals 17 residues. Here the CDR3 reads CASSRSPGTFGTDTQYF. The CDR3 DNA reads TGTGCCAGCAGCCGGAGCCCCGGAACCTTTGGGACAGATACGCAGTATTTT.

The rearrangement links TRBV3-1 to TRBJ2-3; 7 nucleotides align to TRBD2. Germline V gene sequence: CDR1 LGHDT, CDR2 YNNKEL (reference sequence). This CDR3 has 15 residues. The V gene end was trimmed by 3 bases and the J gene end by 4 bases; junction bases not matched to a gene: 7. The CDR3 nucleotides are TGTGCCAGCAGCCACGGGGGGTACCTCCCAGATACGCAGTATTTT. This gives the protein CASSHGGYLPDTQYF.

The J gene is TRBJ1-5, the V gene TRBV20-1; D remains unclear. Germline CDR1 is DFQATT and CDR2 is SNEGSKA (reference sequence). The CDR3 loop spans 12 amino acids. Trimming pared 3 bases from V and 6 bases from J, leaving 9 bases between. CDR3: CSASWRFQPQHF. CDR3 coding DNA: TGCAGTGCTAGTTGGAGGTTTCAGCCCCAGCATTTT.

This clonotype has more than one count but fewer than ten. This sequence joins TRBV4-1 and TRBJ2-1, with unresolved D. Germline V lookup: CDR1 MGHRA, CDR2 YSYEKL. The V end was cut by 0 bases, the J end by 9 bases, with 6 bases between. The CDR3 is 12 residues long. CDR3 nucleotides: TGCGCCAGCAGCCAAGAGTTGTCTGAGCAGTTCTTC. Translation gives CASSQELSEQFF.